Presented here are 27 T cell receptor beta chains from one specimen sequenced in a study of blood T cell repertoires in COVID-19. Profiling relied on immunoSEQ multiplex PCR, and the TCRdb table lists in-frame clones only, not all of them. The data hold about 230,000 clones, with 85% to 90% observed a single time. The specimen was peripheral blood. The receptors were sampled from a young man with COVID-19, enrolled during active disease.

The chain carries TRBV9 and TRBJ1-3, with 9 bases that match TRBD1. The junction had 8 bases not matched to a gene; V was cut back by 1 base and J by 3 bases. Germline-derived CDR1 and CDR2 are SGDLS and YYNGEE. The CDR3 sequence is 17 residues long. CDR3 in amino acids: CASSVTWGQGYGNTIYF. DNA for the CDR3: TGTGCCAGCAGCGTAACCTGGGGACAGGGATATGGAAACACCATATATTTT.

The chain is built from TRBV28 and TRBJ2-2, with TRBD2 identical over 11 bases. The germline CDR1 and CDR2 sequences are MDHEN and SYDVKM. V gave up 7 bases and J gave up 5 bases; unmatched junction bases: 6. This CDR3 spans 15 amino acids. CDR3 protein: CASKLAGVFTGELFF. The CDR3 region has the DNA TGTGCCAGCAAACTAGCGGGAGTTTTTACCGGGGAGCTGTTTTTT.

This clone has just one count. The CDR3 loop reads CASNPPGTRFYNEQFF. CDR3 in DNA: TGTGCCAGCAATCCTCCCGGGACTAGGTTCTACAATGAGCAGTTCTTC. J is TRBJ2-1 and V is TRBV28; 8 bases are a match to TRBD2. CDR3 length equals 16 residues. The germline V gene has CDR1 MDHEN and CDR2 SYDVKM. Trimming removed 7 bases from V and 3 bases from J; junction bases left unmatched: 11.

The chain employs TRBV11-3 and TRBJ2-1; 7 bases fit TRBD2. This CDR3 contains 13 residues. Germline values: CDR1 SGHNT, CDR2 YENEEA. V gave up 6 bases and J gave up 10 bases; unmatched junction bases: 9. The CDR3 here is CASRISGTTEQFF. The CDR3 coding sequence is TGTGCCAGCAGGATCTCCGGGACTACCGAGCAGTTCTTC.

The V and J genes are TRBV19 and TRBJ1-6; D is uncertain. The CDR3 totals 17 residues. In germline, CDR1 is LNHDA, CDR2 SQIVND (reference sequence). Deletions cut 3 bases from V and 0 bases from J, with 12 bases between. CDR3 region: CASSIIAVSSYNSPLHF. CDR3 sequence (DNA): TGTGCCAGTAGTATCATCGCAGTCAGCTCCTATAATTCACCCCTCCACTTT.

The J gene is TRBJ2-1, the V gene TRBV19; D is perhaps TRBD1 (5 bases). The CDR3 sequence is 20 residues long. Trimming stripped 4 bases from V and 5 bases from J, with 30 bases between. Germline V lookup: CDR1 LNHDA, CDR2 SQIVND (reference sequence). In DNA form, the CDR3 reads TGTGCCAGTAGTACGCCTGCCGTCTCCCATGCAGGGATTAGGGACAATGAGCAGTTCTTC. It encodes CASSTPAVSHAGIRDNEQFF.

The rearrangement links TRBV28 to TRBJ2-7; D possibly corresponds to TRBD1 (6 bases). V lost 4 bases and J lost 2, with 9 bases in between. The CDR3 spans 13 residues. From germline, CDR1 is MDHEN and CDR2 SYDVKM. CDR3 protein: CASSSRTAYEQYF. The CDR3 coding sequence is TGTGCCAGCAGTTCCCGGACAGCCTACGAGCAGTACTTC. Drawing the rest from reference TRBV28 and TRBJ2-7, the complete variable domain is DVKVTQSSRYLVKRTGEKVFLECVQDMDHENMFWYRQDPGLGLRLIYFSYDVKMKEKGDIPEGYSVSREKKERFSLILESASTNQTSMYLCASSSRTAYEQYFGPGTRLTVT.

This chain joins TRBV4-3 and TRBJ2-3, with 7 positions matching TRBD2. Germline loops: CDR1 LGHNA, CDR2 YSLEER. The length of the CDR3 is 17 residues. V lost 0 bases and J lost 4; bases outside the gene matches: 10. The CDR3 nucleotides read TGCGCCAGCAGCCAAGATTTTCGGGGGGTCAGGGCAGATACGCAGTATTTT. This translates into CASSQDFRGVRADTQYF.

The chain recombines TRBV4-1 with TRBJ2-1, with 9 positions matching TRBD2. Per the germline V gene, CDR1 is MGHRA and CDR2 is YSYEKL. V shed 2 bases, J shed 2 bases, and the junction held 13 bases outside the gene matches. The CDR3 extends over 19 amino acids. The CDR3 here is CASSQMAGGGGSTYNEQFF. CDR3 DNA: TGCGCCAGCAGCCAAATGGCGGGAGGGGGAGGATCCACCTACAATGAGCAGTTCTTC.

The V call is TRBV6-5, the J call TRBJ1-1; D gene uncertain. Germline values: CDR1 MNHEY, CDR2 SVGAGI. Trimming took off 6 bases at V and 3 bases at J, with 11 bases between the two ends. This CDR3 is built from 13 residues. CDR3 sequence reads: CASSEMVYTEAFF. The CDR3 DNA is TGTGCCAGCAGCGAGATGGTGTACACTGAAGCTTTCTTT.

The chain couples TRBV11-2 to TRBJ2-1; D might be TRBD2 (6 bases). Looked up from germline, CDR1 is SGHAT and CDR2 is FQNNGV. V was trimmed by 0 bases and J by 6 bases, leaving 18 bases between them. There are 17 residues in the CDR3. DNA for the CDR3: TGTGCCAGCAGCTTAGAGGGGGAGACTAGGCGCCTCAATGAGCAGTTCTTC. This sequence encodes CASSLEGETRRLNEQFF.

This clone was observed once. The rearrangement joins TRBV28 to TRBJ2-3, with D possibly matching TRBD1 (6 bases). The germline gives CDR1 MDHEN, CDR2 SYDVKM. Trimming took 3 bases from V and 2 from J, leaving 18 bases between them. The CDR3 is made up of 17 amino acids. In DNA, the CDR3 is TGTGCCAGCAGTTTGGATCGGTGGGGGCAGGACACAGATACGCAGTATTTT. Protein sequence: CASSLDRWGQDTDTQYF.

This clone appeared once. CDR3 in amino acids: CASSGGASAGELFF. The DNA for the CDR3 is TGTGCCAGCAGCGGCGGTGCATCGGCCGGGGAGCTGTTTTTT. V and J are TRBV7-2 and TRBJ2-2; D remains ambiguous. V was trimmed by 5 bases and J by 6 bases, leaving 13 bases between them. Per the germline V gene, CDR1 is SGHTA and CDR2 is FQGNSA. This CDR3 contains 14 residues.

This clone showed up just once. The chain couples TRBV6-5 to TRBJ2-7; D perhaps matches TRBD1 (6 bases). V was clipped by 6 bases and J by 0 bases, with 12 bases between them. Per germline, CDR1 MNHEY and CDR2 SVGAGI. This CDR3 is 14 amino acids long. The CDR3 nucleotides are TGTGCCAGCAGCACCGGGACATTCTCCTACGAGCAGTACTTC. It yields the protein CASSTGTFSYEQYF.

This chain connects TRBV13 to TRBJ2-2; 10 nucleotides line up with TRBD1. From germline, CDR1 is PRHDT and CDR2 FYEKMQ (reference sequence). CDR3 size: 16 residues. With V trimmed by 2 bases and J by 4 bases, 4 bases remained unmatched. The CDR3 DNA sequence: TGTGCCAGCAGCTTACAGGGACAGGGGTTCACCGGGGAGCTGTTTTTT. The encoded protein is CASSLQGQGFTGELFF.

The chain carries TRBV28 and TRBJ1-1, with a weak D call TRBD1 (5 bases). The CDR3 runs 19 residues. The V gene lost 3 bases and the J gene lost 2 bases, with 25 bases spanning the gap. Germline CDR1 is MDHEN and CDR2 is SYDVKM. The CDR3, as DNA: TGTGCCAGCAGTTTGGTATTACAGGCATCCGGCATTTATAACACTGAAGCTTTCTTT. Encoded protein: CASSLVLQASGIYNTEAFF. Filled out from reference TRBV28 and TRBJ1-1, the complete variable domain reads DVKVTQSSRYLVKRTGEKVFLECVQDMDHENMFWYRQDPGLGLRLIYFSYDVKMKEKGDIPEGYSVSREKKERFSLILESASTNQTSMYLCASSLVLQASGIYNTEAFFGQGTRLTVV.

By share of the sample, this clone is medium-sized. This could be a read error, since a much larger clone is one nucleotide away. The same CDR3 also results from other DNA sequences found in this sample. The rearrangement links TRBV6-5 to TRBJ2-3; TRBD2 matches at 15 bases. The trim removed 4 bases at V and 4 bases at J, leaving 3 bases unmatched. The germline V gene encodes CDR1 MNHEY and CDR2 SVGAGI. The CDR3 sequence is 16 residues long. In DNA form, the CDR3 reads TGTGCCAGCAGTTCCGGGACTAGCGGGAGGTCAGATACGCAGTATTTT. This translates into CASSSGTSGRSDTQYF.

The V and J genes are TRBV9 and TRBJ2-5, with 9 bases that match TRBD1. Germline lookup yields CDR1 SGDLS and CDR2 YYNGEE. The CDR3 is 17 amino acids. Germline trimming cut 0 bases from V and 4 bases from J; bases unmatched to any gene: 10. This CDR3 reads CASSVALYTGGRETQYF. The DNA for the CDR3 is TGTGCCAGCAGCGTAGCACTCTATACAGGGGGCCGAGAGACCCAGTACTTC.

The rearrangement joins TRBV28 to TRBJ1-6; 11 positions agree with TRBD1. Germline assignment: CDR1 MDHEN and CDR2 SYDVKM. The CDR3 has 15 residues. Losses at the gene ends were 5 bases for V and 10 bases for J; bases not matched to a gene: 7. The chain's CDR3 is CASSPGQGASSPLHF. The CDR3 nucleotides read TGTGCCAGCAGTCCCGGACAGGGGGCCTCCTCACCCCTCCACTTT.

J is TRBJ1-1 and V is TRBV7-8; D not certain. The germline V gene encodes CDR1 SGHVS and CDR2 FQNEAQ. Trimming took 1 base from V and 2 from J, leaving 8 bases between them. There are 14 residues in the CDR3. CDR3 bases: TGTGCCAGCAGCTTAGGGCAGATTAACACTGAAGCTTTCTTT. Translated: CASSLGQINTEAFF.

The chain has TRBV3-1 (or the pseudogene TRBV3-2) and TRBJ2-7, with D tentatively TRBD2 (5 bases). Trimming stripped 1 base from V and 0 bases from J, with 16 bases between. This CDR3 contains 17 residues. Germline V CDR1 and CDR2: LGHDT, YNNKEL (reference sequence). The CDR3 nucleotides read TGTGCCAGCAGCCAAGCTGGAGGCAGTTTGGGCTCCTACGAGCAGTACTTC. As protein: CASSQAGGSLGSYEQYF.

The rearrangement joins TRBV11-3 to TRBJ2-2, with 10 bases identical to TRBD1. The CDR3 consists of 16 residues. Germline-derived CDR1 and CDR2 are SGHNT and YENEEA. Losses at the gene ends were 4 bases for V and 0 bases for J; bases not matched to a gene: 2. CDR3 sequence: CASSSTGGSNTGELFF. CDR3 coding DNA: TGTGCCAGCAGCTCGACAGGGGGCTCGAACACCGGGGAGCTGTTTTTT.

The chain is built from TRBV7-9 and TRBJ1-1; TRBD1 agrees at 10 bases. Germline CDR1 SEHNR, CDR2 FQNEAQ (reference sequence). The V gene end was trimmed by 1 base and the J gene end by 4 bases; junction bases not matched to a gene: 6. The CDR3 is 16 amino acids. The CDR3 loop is CASSLDYRDRGTEAFF. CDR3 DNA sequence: TGTGCCAGCAGCTTAGACTACCGGGACAGGGGCACTGAAGCTTTCTTT.

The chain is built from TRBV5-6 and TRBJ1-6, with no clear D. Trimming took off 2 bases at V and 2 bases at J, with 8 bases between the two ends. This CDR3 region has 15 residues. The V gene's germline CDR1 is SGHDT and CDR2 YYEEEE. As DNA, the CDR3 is TGTGCCAGCAGCTTAGGCAGGACCTATAATTCACCCCTCCACTTT. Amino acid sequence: CASSLGRTYNSPLHF.

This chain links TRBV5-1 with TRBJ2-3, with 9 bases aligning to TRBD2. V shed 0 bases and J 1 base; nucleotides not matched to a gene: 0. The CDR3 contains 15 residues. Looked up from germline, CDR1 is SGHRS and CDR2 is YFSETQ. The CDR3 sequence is CASSLGGGGTDTQYF. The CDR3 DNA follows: TGCGCCAGCAGCTTGGGCGGGGGGGGCACAGATACGCAGTATTTT.

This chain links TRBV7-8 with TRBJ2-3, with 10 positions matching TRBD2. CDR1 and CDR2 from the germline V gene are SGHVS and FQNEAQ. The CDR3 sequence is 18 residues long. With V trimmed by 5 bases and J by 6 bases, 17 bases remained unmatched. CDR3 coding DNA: TGTGCCAGCAGCCAAGTAGCGGGGGGCCAGGTCGGTTTCGATACGCAGTATTTT. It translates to CASSQVAGGQVGFDTQYF.

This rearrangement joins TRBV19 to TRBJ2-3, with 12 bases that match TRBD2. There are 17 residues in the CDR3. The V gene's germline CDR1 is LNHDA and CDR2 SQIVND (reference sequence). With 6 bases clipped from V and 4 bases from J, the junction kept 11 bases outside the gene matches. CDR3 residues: CASRGLAGGPGSDTQYF. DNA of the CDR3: TGTGCCAGTAGAGGTCTAGCGGGGGGGCCTGGCTCAGATACGCAGTATTTT.